The clone carrying this TCR beta chain was seen a single time. No antigen is known for it. Germline is not matched at one junction end, which may reflect a read error. TCRdb recomputed calls from the 5' RACE reads with MiXCR, one row per CDR3 protein. The data show 300,000 to 450,000 distinct CDR3 sequences, more than 25% seen once. CDR3 length: 12 residues. Germline assignment: CDR1 MNHNY and CDR2 SVGAGI (reference sequence). These data come from a study of identical twins' blood T cells. Study-wide results and limits: Environmental influences on twin similarity could not be excluded.

Sequencing used PBMCs. The V gene is TRBV6-6, the J gene TRBJ2-5; D could derive from TRBD1 or TRBD2 (5 bases each). The clonotype was recovered from a woman between 18 and 50 years old in good health. In nucleotides, the CDR3 is TGTGCCACCAGTCCGAGGGGAGAGACCCAGTACTTC. Its protein product is CATSPRGETQYF.